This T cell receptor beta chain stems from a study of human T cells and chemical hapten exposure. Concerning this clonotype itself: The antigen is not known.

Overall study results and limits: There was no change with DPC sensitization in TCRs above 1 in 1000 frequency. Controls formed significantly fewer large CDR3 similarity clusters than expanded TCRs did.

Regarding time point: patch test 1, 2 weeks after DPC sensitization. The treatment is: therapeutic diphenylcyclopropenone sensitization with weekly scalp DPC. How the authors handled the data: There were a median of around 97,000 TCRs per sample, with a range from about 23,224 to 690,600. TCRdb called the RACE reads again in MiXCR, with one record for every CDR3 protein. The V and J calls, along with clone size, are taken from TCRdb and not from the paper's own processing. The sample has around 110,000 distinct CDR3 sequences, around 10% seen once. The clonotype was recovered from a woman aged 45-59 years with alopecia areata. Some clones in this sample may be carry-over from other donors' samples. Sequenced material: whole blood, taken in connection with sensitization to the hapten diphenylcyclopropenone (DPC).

This CDR3 is CASSWESYSPLHF. The CDR3 coding sequence is TGTGCCAGCAGTTGGGAAAGTTATTCACCCCTCCACTTT. The chain combines TRBV6-5 with TRBJ1-6, with D unclear. Trimming pared 4 bases from V and 8 bases from J, leaving 9 bases between. The CDR3 is made up of 13 amino acids. Germline values: CDR1 MNHEY, CDR2 SVGAGI.